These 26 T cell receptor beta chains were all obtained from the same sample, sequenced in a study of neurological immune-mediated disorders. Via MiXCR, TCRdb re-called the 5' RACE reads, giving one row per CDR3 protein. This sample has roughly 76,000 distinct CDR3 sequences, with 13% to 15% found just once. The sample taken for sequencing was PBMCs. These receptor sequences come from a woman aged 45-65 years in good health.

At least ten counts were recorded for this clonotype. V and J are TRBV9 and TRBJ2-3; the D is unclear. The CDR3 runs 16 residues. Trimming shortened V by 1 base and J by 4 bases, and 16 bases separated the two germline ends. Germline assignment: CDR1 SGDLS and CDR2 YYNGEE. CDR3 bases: TGTGCCAGCAGCGTATACCCTGGGGATGAGGCAGATACGCAGTATTTT. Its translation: CASSVYPGDEADTQYF.

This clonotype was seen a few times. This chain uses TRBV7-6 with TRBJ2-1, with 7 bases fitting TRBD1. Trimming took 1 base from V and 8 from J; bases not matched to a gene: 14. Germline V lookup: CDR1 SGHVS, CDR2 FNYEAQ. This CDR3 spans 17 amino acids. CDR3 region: CASSLGLGTDIYDEQFF. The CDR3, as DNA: TGTGCCAGCAGCTTAGGTCTAGGGACAGACATTTACGATGAGCAGTTCTTC.

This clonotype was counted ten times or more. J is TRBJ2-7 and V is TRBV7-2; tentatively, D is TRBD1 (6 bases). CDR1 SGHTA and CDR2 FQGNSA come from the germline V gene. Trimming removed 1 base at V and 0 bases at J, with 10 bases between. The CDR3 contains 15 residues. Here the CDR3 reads CASSLDWTVSYEQYF. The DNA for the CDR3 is TGTGCCAGCAGCTTAGATTGGACAGTCTCCTACGAGCAGTACTTC.

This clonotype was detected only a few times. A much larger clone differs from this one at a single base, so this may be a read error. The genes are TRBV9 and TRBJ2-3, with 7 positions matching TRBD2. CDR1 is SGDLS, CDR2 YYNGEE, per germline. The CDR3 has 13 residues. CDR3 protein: CARSVLAVDTQYF. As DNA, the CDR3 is TGTGCCAGAAGCGTTCTAGCGGTAGATACGCAGTATTTT. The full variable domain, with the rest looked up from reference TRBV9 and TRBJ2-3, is DSGVTQTPKHLITATGQRVTLRCSPRSGDLSVYWYQQSLDQGLQFLIQYYNGEERAKGNILERFSAQQFPDLHSELNLSSLELGDSALYFCARSVLAVDTQYFGPGTRLTVL.

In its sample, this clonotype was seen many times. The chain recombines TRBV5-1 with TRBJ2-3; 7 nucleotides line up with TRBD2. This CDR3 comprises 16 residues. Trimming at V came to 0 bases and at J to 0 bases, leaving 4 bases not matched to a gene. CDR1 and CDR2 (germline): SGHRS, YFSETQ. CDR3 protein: CASSLAARESTDTQYF. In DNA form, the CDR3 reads TGCGCCAGCAGCTTGGCTGCGCGGGAGAGCACAGATACGCAGTATTTT.

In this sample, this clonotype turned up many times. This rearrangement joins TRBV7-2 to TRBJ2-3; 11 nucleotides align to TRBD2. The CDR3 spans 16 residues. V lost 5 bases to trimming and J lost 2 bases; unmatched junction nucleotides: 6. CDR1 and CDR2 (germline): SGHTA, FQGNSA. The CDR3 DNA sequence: TGTGCCAGCAGCGAAGGGACTAGCGGATTCACAGATACGCAGTATTTT. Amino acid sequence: CASSEGTSGFTDTQYF.

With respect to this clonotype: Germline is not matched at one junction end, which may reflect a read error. CDR3 DNA: TGCGCCATCAGCTCCCGACTAGCGGGGGCTAGCACAGATACGCAGTATTTT. Protein product: CAISSRLAGASTDTQYF. V gene TRBV5-1 combines with J gene TRBJ2-3; TRBD2 matches at 12 bases. Germline V gene data show CDR1 as SGHRS and CDR2 as YFSETQ. This CDR3 is 17 amino acids long.

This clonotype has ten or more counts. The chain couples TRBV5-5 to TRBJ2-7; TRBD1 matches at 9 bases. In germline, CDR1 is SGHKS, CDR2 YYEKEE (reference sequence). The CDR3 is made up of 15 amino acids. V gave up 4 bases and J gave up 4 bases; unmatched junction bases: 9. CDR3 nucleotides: TGTGCCAGCAGCCCTATCGGACAGGGGATTTACGAGCAGTACTTC. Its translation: CASSPIGQGIYEQYF. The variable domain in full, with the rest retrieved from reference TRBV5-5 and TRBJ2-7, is DAGVTQSPTHLIKTRGQQVTLRCSPISGHKSVSWYQQVLGQGPQFIFQYYEKEERGRGNFPDRFSARQFPNYSSELNVNALLLGDSALYLCASSPIGQGIYEQYFGPGTRLTVT.

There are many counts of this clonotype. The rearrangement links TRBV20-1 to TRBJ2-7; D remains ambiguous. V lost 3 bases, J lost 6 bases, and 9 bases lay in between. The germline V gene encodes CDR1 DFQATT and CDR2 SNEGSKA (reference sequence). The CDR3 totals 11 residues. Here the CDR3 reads CSASLYSEQYF. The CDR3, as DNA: TGCAGTGCTAGCCTTTACAGCGAGCAGTACTTC.

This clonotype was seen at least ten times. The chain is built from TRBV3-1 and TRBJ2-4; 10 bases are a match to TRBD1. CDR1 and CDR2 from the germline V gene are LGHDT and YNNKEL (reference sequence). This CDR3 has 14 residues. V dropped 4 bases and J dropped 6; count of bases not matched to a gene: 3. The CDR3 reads CASSRTGGGNIQYF. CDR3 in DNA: TGTGCCAGCAGCCGGACAGGGGGAGGAAACATTCAGTACTTC.

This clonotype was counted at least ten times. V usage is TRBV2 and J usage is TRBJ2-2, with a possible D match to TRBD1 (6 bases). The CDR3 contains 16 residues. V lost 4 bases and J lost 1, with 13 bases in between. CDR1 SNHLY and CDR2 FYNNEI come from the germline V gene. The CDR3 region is CASSVQGRRNTGELFF. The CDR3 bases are TGTGCCAGCAGTGTACAGGGTAGAAGGAACACCGGGGAGCTGTTTTTT. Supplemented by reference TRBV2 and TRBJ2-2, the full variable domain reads EPEVTQTPSHQVTQMGQEVILRCVPISNHLYFYWYRQILGQKVEFLVSFYNNEISEKSEIFDDQFSVERPDGSNFTLKIRSTKLEDSAMYFCASSVQGRRNTGELFFGEGSRLTVL.

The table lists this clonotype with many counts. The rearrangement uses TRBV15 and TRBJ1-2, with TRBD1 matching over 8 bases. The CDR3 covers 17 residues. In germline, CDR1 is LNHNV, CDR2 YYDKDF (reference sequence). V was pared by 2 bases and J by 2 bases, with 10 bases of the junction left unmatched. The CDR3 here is CATSRRGGQGANYGYTF. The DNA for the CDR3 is TGTGCCACCAGCAGAAGGGGTGGACAGGGCGCGAACTATGGCTACACCTTC. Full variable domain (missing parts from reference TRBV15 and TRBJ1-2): DAMVIQNPRYQVTQFGKPVTLSCSQTLNHNVMYWYQQKSSQAPKLLFHYYDKDFNNEADTPDNFQSRRPNTSFCFLDIRSPGLGDTAMYLCATSRRGGQGANYGYTFGSGTRLTVV.

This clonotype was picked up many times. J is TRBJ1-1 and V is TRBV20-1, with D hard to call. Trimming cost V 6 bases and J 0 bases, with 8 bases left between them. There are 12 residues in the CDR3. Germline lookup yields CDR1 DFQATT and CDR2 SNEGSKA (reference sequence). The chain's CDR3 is CSAAAMNTEAFF. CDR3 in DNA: TGCAGTGCCGCCGCGATGAACACTGAAGCTTTCTTT.

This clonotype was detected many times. The CDR3 DNA reads TGTGCCAGCAGAGTTTCTTCCGGGACAGCAACCTACAATGAGCAGTTCTTC. Protein sequence: CASRVSSGTATYNEQFF. This chain joins TRBV6-1 and TRBJ2-1, with 7 bases fitting TRBD1. J gave up 2 bases and V 6 bases, and 13 bases lay outside the gene matches. This CDR3 has 17 residues. Germline V lookup: CDR1 MNHNS, CDR2 SASEGT.

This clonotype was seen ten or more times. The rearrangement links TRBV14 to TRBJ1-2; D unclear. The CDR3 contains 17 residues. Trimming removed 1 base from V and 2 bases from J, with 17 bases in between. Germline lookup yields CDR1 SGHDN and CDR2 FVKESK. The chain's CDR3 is CASSQVLTRRKNYGYTF. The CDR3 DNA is TGTGCCAGCAGCCAAGTTCTAACGAGGCGAAAAAACTATGGCTACACCTTC.

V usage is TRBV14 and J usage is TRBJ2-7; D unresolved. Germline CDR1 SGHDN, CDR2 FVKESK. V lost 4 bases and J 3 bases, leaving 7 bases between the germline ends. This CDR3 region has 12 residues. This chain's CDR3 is CASSPGDYEQYF. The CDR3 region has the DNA TGTGCCAGCAGCCCTGGAGACTACGAGCAGTACTTC.

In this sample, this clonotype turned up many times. Here the CDR3 reads CAISAGLAGARSYNEQFF. In DNA form, the CDR3 reads TGTGCCATCAGCGCTGGACTAGCGGGAGCCCGCTCCTACAATGAGCAGTTCTTC. The chain joins TRBV10-3 to TRBJ2-1; 13 nucleotides agree with TRBD2. With 6 bases clipped from V and 0 bases from J, the junction kept 8 bases outside the gene matches. The CDR3 is 18 amino acids. From germline, CDR1 is ENHRY and CDR2 SYGVKD.

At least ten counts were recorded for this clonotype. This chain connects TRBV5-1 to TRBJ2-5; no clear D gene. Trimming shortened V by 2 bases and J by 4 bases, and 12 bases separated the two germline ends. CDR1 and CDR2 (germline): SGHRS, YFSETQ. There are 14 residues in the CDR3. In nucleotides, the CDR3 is TGCGCCAGCAGCTTTGGGCAGGTCGGAGAGACCCAGTACTTC. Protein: CASSFGQVGETQYF. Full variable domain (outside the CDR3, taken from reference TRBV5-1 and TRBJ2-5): KAGVTQTPRYLIKTRGQQVTLSCSPISGHRSVSWYQQTPGQGLQFLFEYFSETQRNKGNFPGRFSGRQFSNSRSEMNVSTLELGDSALYLCASSFGQVGETQYFGPGTRLLVL.

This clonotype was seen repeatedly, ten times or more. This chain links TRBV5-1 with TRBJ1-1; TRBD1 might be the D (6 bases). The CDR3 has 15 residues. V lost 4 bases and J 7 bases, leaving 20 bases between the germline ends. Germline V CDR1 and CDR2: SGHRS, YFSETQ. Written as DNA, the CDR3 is TGCGCCAGCAGCCCCCAGGGTCAGGGGAGTATTGAAGCTTTCTTT. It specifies CASSPQGQGSIEAFF.

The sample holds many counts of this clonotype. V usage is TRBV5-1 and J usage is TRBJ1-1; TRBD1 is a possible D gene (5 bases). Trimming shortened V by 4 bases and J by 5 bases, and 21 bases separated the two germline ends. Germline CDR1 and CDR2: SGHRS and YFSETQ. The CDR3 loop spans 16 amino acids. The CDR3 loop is CASSTQAGSTGTEAFF. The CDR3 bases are TGCGCCAGCAGCACACAGGCAGGGAGCACGGGGACTGAAGCTTTCTTT.

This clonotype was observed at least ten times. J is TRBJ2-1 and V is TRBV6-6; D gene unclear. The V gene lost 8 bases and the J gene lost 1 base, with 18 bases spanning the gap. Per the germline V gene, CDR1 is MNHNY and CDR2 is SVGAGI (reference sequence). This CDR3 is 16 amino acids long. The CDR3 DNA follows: TGTGCCAGCCGTAAAAAACCCCATTCTTCCTACAATGAGCAGTTCTTC. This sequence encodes CASRKKPHSSYNEQFF.

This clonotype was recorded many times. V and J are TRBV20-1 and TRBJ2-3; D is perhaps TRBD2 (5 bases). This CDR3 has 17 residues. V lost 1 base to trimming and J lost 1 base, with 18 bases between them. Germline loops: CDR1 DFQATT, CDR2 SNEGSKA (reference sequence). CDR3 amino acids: CSARAIWASIRTDTQYF. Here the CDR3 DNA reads TGCAGTGCTAGAGCAATTTGGGCTAGCATCCGCACAGATACGCAGTATTTT.

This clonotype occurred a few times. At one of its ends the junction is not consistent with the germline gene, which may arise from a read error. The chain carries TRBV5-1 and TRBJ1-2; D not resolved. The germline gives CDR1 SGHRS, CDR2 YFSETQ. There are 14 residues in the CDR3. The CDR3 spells CASSLAGRAYSYNF. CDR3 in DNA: TGCGCCAGCAGCTTGGCTGGACGCGCCTATAGCTACAACTTC.

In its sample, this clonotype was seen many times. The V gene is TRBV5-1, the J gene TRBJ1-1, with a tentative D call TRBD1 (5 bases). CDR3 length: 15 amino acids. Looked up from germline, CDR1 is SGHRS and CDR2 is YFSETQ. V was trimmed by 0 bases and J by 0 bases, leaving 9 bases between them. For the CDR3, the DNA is TGCGCCAGCAGCTTGGCGGCAGGGATGAACACTGAAGCTTTCTTT. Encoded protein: CASSLAAGMNTEAFF. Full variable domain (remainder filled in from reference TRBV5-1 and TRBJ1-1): KAGVTQTPRYLIKTRGQQVTLSCSPISGHRSVSWYQQTPGQGLQFLFEYFSETQRNKGNFPGRFSGRQFSNSRSEMNVSTLELGDSALYLCASSLAAGMNTEAFFGQGTRLTVV.

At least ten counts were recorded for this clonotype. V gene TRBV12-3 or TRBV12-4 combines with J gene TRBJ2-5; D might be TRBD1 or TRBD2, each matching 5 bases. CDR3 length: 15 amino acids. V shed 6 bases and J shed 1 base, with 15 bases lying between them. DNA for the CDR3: TGTGCCAGCAGCCGTGTTAGGGGACCCCAAGAGACCCAGTACTTC. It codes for CASSRVRGPQETQYF.

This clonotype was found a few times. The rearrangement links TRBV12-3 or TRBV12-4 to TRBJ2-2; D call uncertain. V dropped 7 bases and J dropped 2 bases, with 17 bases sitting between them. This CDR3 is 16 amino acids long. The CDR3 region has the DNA TGTGCCAGCAAGCCCTTTGGTTGGCGAAACACCGGGGAGCTGTTTTTT. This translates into CASKPFGWRNTGELFF.